Following are 17 T cell receptor beta chains from one sample sequenced in a study of CD8 T cells in ankylosing spondylitis. Study-wide results and limits: Seemingly distinctive of ankylosing spondylitis blood was a TCR beta motif formed by eight highly homologous variants.

TCRdb re-derived calls from the 5' RACE reads in MiXCR, one entry per CDR3 protein. The sample carries over 600,000 distinct CDR3 sequences, 15% to 20% recorded once. Antigens for these TCRs are unknown. Sequencing input: blood, either unsorted or a sorted T cell fraction (not recorded which). The receptor set was obtained from a male donor with ankylosing spondylitis.

The chain couples TRBV5-5 to TRBJ1-2, with D hard to call. V was pared by 2 bases and J by 0 bases, with 11 bases between. The germline CDR1 and CDR2 sequences are SGHKS and YYEKEE (reference sequence). CDR3 length: 15 residues. The CDR3 protein is CASSLSTVTNYGYTF. CDR3 sequence (DNA): TGTGCCAGCAGCTTATCGACGGTAACTAACTATGGCTACACCTTC.

This clonotype was seen only a few times. The rearrangement uses TRBV25-1 and TRBJ2-1; D ambiguous. Germline CDR1 reads MGHDK; CDR2 reads SYGVNS. V was cut by 7 bases and J by 6 bases, with 10 bases left in between. This CDR3 has 12 amino acids. CDR3 DNA: TGTGCCAGCAACACCCGGGCCAATGAGCAGTTCTTC. This gives the protein CASNTRANEQFF. The full variable domain, in which reference TRBV25-1 and TRBJ2-1 provide the parts outside the CDR3, is EADIYQTPRYLVIGTGKKITLECSQTMGHDKMYWYQQDPGMELHLIHYSYGVNSTEKGDLSSESTVSRIRTEHFPLTLESARPSHTSQYLCASNTRANEQFFGPGTRLTVL.

This clonotype was observed many times. J is TRBJ2-3 and V is TRBV12-3 or TRBV12-4; 11 bases are a match to TRBD2. The ends lost 4 bases at V and 6 bases at J; junction bases unmatched: 3. This CDR3 region has 14 residues. In nucleotides, the CDR3 is TGTGCCAGCAGTTATAGCGGGGGGGCTGATACGCAGTATTTT. Its translation is CASSYSGGADTQYF.

This clonotype showed up just a few times. V usage is TRBV5-1 and J usage is TRBJ2-7, with 9 bases aligning to TRBD1. This CDR3 has 14 residues. The junction had 5 bases not matched to a gene; V was cut back by 5 bases and J by 2 bases. CDR1 is SGHRS and CDR2 is YFSETQ in the germline V gene. The CDR3 protein is CASSRTGAPYEQYF. The CDR3 DNA is TGCGCCAGCAGTCGGACAGGGGCCCCCTACGAGCAGTACTTC. The variable domain in full, completed from reference TRBV5-1 and TRBJ2-7, reads KAGVTQTPRYLIKTRGQQVTLSCSPISGHRSVSWYQQTPGQGLQFLFEYFSETQRNKGNFPGRFSGRQFSNSRSEMNVSTLELGDSALYLCASSRTGAPYEQYFGPGTRLTVT.

Here the CDR3 DNA reads TGTGCCAGCAGCTTGAAACCGGGAGCGAACACTGAAGCTTTCTTT. Protein: CASSLKPGANTEAFF. The chain is built from TRBV11-1 and TRBJ1-1; D is undetermined. V was cut by 3 bases and J by 1 base, with 12 bases left in between. The CDR3 sequence is 15 residues long. Germline V gene data show CDR1 as SGHAT and CDR2 as FQDESV (reference sequence).

This clonotype was seen a handful of times. V usage is TRBV7-9 and J usage is TRBJ2-5, with a weak D call TRBD2 (6 bases). Germline V gives CDR1 SEHNR, CDR2 FQNEAQ (reference sequence). V gave up 5 bases and J gave up 0 bases, with 10 bases separating them. The CDR3 is made up of 14 amino acids. CDR3 DNA: TGTGCCAGCAGCGTTCCTAGCGACCAAGAGACCCAGTACTTC. Amino acid sequence: CASSVPSDQETQYF.

Only a few counts were recorded for this clonotype. V usage is TRBV11-2 and J usage is TRBJ2-1, with 8 bases fitting TRBD1. There are 13 residues in the CDR3. Germline CDR1 is SGHAT and CDR2 is FQNNGV. Trimming took 5 bases from V and 8 from J; bases not matched to a gene: 5. The DNA of the CDR3 is TGTGCCAGCAGCCCGACAGGGGATGATGAGCAGTTCTTC. Protein sequence: CASSPTGDDEQFF.

This chain links TRBV6-2 or TRBV6-3 with TRBJ2-1; 8 bases fit TRBD2. The CDR3 has 17 amino acids. Germline loops: CDR1 MNHEY, CDR2 SVGEGT. V shed 2 bases, J shed 4 bases, and the junction held 10 bases outside the gene matches. CDR3 sequence: CASSYISRAGAYNEQFF. Here the CDR3 DNA reads TGTGCCAGCAGTTACATCTCCCGAGCGGGAGCGTACAATGAGCAGTTCTTC.

This CDR3 is CSTRGLAVNEQFF. The CDR3, as DNA: TGCAGCACCCGGGGACTAGCGGTTAATGAGCAGTTCTTC. The chain joins TRBV20-1 to TRBJ2-1, with 11 positions matching TRBD2. This CDR3 is 13 amino acids long. Germline lookup yields CDR1 DFQATT and CDR2 SNEGSKA (reference sequence).

This clonotype was found a few times. V gene TRBV7-2 combines with J gene TRBJ2-7; D is tentatively TRBD1 or TRBD2 (5 bases each). Looked up from germline, CDR1 is SGHTA and CDR2 is FQGNSA. There are 14 residues in the CDR3. V was clipped by 3 bases and J by 2 bases, with 11 bases between them. In nucleotides, the CDR3 is TGTGCCAGCAGCTTCCGGCAGGGACCCTACGAGCAGTACTTC. Residues: CASSFRQGPYEQYF.

This clonotype occurred a few times. The chain couples TRBV12-3 or TRBV12-4 to TRBJ2-7; 9 bases fit TRBD2. The CDR3 length is 15 residues. V was pared by 5 bases and J by 7 bases, with 12 bases of the junction left unmatched. Here the CDR3 reads CASSPHLSGGKEQYF. The CDR3, as DNA: TGTGCCAGCAGTCCCCATCTCAGCGGGGGGAAGGAGCAGTACTTC.

The chain joins TRBV20-1 to TRBJ2-1; D is uncertain. CDR1 is DFQATT, CDR2 SNEGSKA, per germline (reference sequence). The CDR3 runs 11 residues. V was clipped by 3 bases and J by 9 bases, with 9 bases between them. In DNA, the CDR3 is TGCAGTGCTAGTTGGGGTTCTGAGCAGTTCTTC. Translating gives CSASWGSEQFF.

This clonotype has just a few counts. The rearrangement links TRBV6-5 to TRBJ2-1, with 7 bases lining up with TRBD1. There are 17 residues in the CDR3. With V trimmed by 5 bases and J by 9 bases, 19 bases remained unmatched. From germline, CDR1 is MNHEY and CDR2 SVGAGI. In nucleotides, the CDR3 is TGTGCCAGCAGTATACCCCCCGGGACGGGACCAGGGGGTGAGCAGTTCTTC. It specifies CASSIPPGTGPGGEQFF.

In this sample, this clonotype turned up many times. V is TRBV12-3 or TRBV12-4 and J is TRBJ2-2; TRBD1 aligns across 8 bases. The CDR3 loop spans 15 amino acids. V was pared by 5 bases and J by 7 bases, with 9 bases of the junction left unmatched. As DNA, the CDR3 is TGTGCCAGCAGTACGGACAGGGAGTTTATCGGGGAGCTGTTTTTT. The encoded protein is CASSTDREFIGELFF.

V is TRBV12-3 or TRBV12-4 and J is TRBJ2-1; D not certain. This CDR3 is built from 12 residues. V lost 10 bases to trimming and J lost 1 base, with 8 bases between them. The CDR3 reads CAIRSSYNEQFF. CDR3 in DNA: TGTGCCATCCGGAGTTCCTACAATGAGCAGTTCTTC.

In this sample, this clonotype turned up a few times. This chain uses TRBV20-1 with TRBJ2-5; possible D gene TRBD1, 7 bases. With 0 bases removed from V and 2 bases from J, the gap between germline ends came to 16 bases. This CDR3 spans 16 amino acids. From germline, CDR1 is DFQATT and CDR2 SNEGSKA (reference sequence). The CDR3 region is CSARERGRGRQETQYF. The CDR3 bases are TGCAGTGCTAGAGAAAGGGGGCGAGGGAGGCAAGAGACCCAGTACTTC.

The V call is TRBV29-1, the J call TRBJ2-2, with D unresolved. Germline values: CDR1 SQVTM, CDR2 ANQGSEA. V was clipped by 6 bases and J by 6 bases, with 11 bases between them. This CDR3 comprises 12 residues. The CDR3 sequence: CSVPEGAGELFF. CDR3 in DNA: TGCAGCGTCCCGGAAGGAGCCGGGGAGCTGTTTTTT.